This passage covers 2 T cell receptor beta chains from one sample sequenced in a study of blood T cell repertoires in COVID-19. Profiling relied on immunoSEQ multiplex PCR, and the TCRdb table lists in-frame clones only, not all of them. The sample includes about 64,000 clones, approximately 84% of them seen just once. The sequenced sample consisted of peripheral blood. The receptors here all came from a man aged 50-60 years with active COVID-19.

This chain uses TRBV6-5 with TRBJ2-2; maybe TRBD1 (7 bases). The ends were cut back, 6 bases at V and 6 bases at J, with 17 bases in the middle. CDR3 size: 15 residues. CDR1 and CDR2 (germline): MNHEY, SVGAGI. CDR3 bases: TGTGCCAGCAGGGGGAGGACAGGAGTGGCCGGGGAGCTGTTTTTT. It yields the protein CASRGRTGVAGELFF.

The CDR3 is CASRVTTGVRHEKLFF. CDR3 DNA: TGTGCCAGCAGAGTTACAACAGGGGTTAGGCATGAAAAACTGTTTTTT. This chain links TRBV27 with TRBJ1-4; TRBD1 matches 7 bases. Losses at the gene ends were 6 bases for V and 6 bases for J; bases not matched to a gene: 13. The CDR3 extends over 16 amino acids. Germline assignment: CDR1 MNHEY and CDR2 SMNVEV (reference sequence). Based on the CDR3 plus reference TRBV27 and TRBJ1-4, the full variable domain is EAQVTQNPRYLITVTGKKLTVTCSQNMNHEYMSWYRQDPGLGLRQIYYSMNVEVTDKGDVPEGYKVSRKEKRNFPLILESPSPNQTSLYFCASRVTTGVRHEKLFFGSGTQLSVL.